This is a list of T cell receptor beta chains from one sample in a study of cytomegalovirus exposure and HLA in healthy donors. Only in-frame clones appear in the TCRdb table, and some are missing; sequencing was by immunoSEQ multiplex PCR. The sample has 150,000 to 200,000 clones; about 70% are singletons. Sequencing was done on a sample of PBMCs. These TCRs come from a woman aged 35 to 49 in good health and CMV-seropositive. Both conserved end residues are part of each CDR3. D genes are given only for firm matches. Not every row has a clone size; where given, it reads once, few, many or a size class.

clone size | J gene | D gene | V gene | CDR3 protein | CDR3 DNA
once | TRBJ1-1 | - | TRBV19 | CASSIVHGTPRAEAFF | TGTGCCAGTAGTATAGTTCACGGGACACCCAGGGCTGAAGCTTTCTTT
- | TRBJ1-5 | TRBD1 | TRBV5-6 | CASSLGTGWIAF | TGTGCCAGCAGCTTGGGGACAGGGTGGATTGCTTTT
- | TRBJ2-1 | TRBD2 | TRBV4-3 | CASSLGTSGTVGNEQFF | TGCGCCAGCAGCCTCGGGACTAGCGGGACAGTAGGTAATGAGCAGTTCTTC
- | TRBJ1-2 | - | TRBV27 | CASRRTAGPPNYGYTF | TGTGCCAGCAGGCGGACAGCAGGGCCCCCTAACTATGGCTACACCTTC
- | TRBJ2-7 | - | TRBV7-2 | CASSLPQGRVEQYF | TGTGCCAGCAGCCTACCCCAGGGGCGCGTCGAGCAGTACTTC
once | TRBJ1-2 | - | TRBV4-2 | CASSQESTPGGYPF | TGTGCCAGCAGCCAAGAATCGACCCCGGGGGGCTACCCCTTC
- | TRBJ1-1 | - | TRBV5-1 | CASSLVPVPNTEAFF | TGCGCCAGCAGCTTGGTTCCAGTTCCGAACACTGAAGCTTTCTTT
- | TRBJ2-7 | - | TRBV21-1 | CASSKGDIGPYEQYF | TGTGCCAGCAGCAAAGGGGACATCGGGCCCTACGAGCAGTACTTC
- | TRBJ2-2 | - | TRBV5-1 | CASSLVSGWSNTGELFF | TGCGCCAGCAGCTTGGTCAGCGGGTGGAGCAACACCGGGGAGCTGTTTTTT
- | TRBJ1-2 | - | TRBV28 | CASTGFALLCGYTF | TGTGCCAGTACAGGGTTTGCCCTACTTTGTGGCTACACCTTC
- | TRBJ2-7 | TRBD1 | TRBV19 | CASSITQGAMDEQYF | TGTGCCAGTAGTATCACCCAGGGGGCGATGGACGAGCAGTACTTC
- | TRBJ2-1 | - | TRBV7-2 | CASCRGGAGYNEQFF | TGTGCCAGCTGCCGAGGAGGGGCGGGTTACAATGAGCAGTTCTTC
- | TRBJ2-7 | - | TRBV4-1 | CASSQGGAGGGPYEQYF | TGCGCCAGCAGCCAAGGGGGTGCCGGAGGAGGCCCCTACGAGCAGTACTTC
- | TRBJ1-1 | - | TRBV2 | CASSGTAMNTEAFF | TGTGCCAGCAGTGGGACAGCCATGAACACTGAAGCTTTCTTT
- | TRBJ1-6 | - | TRBV28 | CASRPQGISNSPLHF | TGTGCCAGCAGACCACAGGGCATTTCTAATTCACCCCTCCACTTT
- | TRBJ2-5 | TRBD1 | TRBV5-1 | CASSSQGARETQYF | TGCGCCAGCAGCTCCCAGGGGGCGAGGGAGACCCAGTACTTC
few | TRBJ1-6 | - | TRBV2 | CASSSSSGSPLHF | TGTGCCAGCTCTAGTAGCTCCGGATCACCCCTCCACTTT
- | TRBJ2-1 | TRBD1 | TRBV14 | CASSLRTGSSEQFF | TGTGCCAGCAGCCTCAGGACAGGGTCGAGTGAGCAGTTCTTC
once | TRBJ2-3 | TRBD2 | TRBV10-3 | CAISNGGGKTDTQYF | TGTGCCATCTCCAACGGGGGGGGAAAGACAGATACGCAGTATTTT
- | TRBJ2-7 | - | TRBV7-6 | CASRPDSSYEQYF | TGTGCCAGCAGACCTGACAGTTCCTACGAGCAGTACTTC
- | TRBJ2-1 | - | TRBV4-1 | CASSLPTVYNEQFF | TGCGCCAGCAGCCTCCCGACAGTGTACAATGAGCAGTTCTTC
- | TRBJ2-1 | - | TRBV7-9 | CASSLIQGGNEQFF | TGTGCCAGCAGCTTAATCCAGGGTGGGAATGAGCAGTTCTTC
once | TRBJ2-7 | TRBD2 | TRBV6-6 | CASRGGEQYF | TGTGCCAGCAGGGGGGGGGAGCAGTACTTC
- | TRBJ2-7 | TRBD1 | TRBV7-2 | CASSLGAGGFYEQYF | TGTGCCAGCAGCTTAGGAGCAGGGGGCTTCTACGAGCAGTACTTC
few | TRBJ2-1 | TRBD2 | TRBV7-3 | CASRGLAGDEQFF | TGTGCCAGCCGCGGACTAGCGGGAGATGAGCAGTTCTTC
once | TRBJ2-2 | - | TRBV10-3 | CAISAGTHTGELFF | TGTGCCATCAGTGCGGGGACACACACCGGGGAGCTGTTTTTT
- | TRBJ2-2 | TRBD2 | TRBV15 | CATSNGLAGGGLFF | TGTGCCACCAGCAACGGACTAGCGGGAGGGGGGCTGTTTTTT
- | TRBJ2-7 | TRBD2 | TRBV28 | CASSLPLRLAVSYEQYF | TGTGCCAGCAGTTTGCCTCTCCGACTAGCGGTCTCCTACGAGCAGTACTTC
- | TRBJ2-6 | TRBD1 | TRBV5-8 | CASSAGTGLGANVLTF | TGTGCCAGCAGTGCCGGGACAGGGTTAGGGGCCAACGTCCTGACTTTC
- | TRBJ2-7 | - | TRBV19 | CASSMSGSGGYERYF | TGTGCCAGTAGTATGAGTGGGTCGGGGGGCTACGAGCGGTACTTC
- | TRBJ2-1 | - | TRBV29-1 | CSGALAAGVDNSGDEQFF | TGCAGCGGGGCCTTAGCGGCCGGGGTTGACAATTCCGGCGATGAGCAGTTCTTC
- | TRBJ1-2 | TRBD1 | TRBV28 | CASSPTPPQGTGGYGYTF | TGTGCCAGCAGTCCTACACCACCCCAGGGGACAGGGGGCTATGGCTACACCTTC
few | TRBJ1-1 | - | TRBV29-1 | CSVERGSGNTEAFF | TGCAGCGTTGAAAGAGGGTCTGGGAACACTGAAGCTTTCTTT
- | TRBJ2-7 | - | TRBV9 | CASSVATGPEQYF | TGTGCCAGCAGCGTAGCTACAGGGCCCGAGCAGTACTTC
- | TRBJ2-3 | TRBD2 | TRBV6-4 | CASSPGLVDTQYF | TGTGCCAGCAGTCCCGGACTAGTTGATACGCAGTATTTT
- | TRBJ2-7 | TRBD2 | TRBV29-1 | CSVAVSAGAWYEQYF | TGCAGCGTTGCAGTCTCCGCGGGAGCCTGGTACGAGCAGTACTTC
- | TRBJ2-3 | TRBD2 | TRBV5-4 | CASSGLLAGGADTQYF | TGTGCCAGCAGCGGATTACTAGCGGGAGGCGCAGATACGCAGTATTTT
few | TRBJ1-3 | - | TRBV6-6 | CASSSLRPRSGNTIYF | TGTGCCAGCAGTTCCCTACGTCCGCGCTCTGGAAACACCATATATTTT
- | TRBJ2-6 | TRBD1 | TRBV5-1 | CASSPTGQGAQIGANVLTF | TGCGCCAGCAGCCCGACGGGACAGGGGGCGCAAATTGGGGCCAACGTCCTGACTTTC
- | TRBJ2-1 | - | TRBV12-2 | CASRLGGLAVDNEQFF | TGTGCAAGTCGCTTAGGGGGACTAGCGGTCGACAATGAGCAGTTCTTC
- | TRBJ2-5 | TRBD1 | TRBV7-2 | CASSLVDRGQETQYF | TGTGCCAGCAGCTTAGTGGACAGGGGGCAAGAGACCCAGTACTTC
few | TRBJ2-1 | TRBD2 | TRBV14 | CASSQDTGRGDNEQFF | TGTGCCAGCAGCCAAGATACCGGGAGGGGTGACAATGAGCAGTTCTTC
few | TRBJ2-1 | - | TRBV29-1 | CSVEDKRVEQFF | TGCAGCGTTGAAGATAAGAGAGTGGAGCAGTTCTTC
- | TRBJ1-2 | TRBD1 | TRBV5-1 | CASSLGQGWDGYTF | TGCGCCAGCAGCTTGGGACAGGGTTGGGATGGCTACACCTTC
- | TRBJ2-7 | - | TRBV6-5 | CASRAGAEQYF | TGTGCCAGCAGAGCAGGGGCCGAGCAGTACTTC
- | TRBJ1-1 | - | TRBV19 | CASSIEGHPEAFF | TGTGCCAGTAGTATAGAGGGACACCCTGAAGCTTTCTTT
- | TRBJ2-5 | TRBD1 | TRBV5-8 | CASSLEQGQTQYF | TGTGCCAGCAGCTTGGAACAGGGGCAGACCCAGTACTTC
- | TRBJ1-1 | - | TRBV6-1 | CASSFEGEGTEAFF | TGTGCCAGCAGTTTCGAGGGAGAAGGCACTGAAGCTTTCTTT
few | TRBJ1-1 | TRBD1 | TRBV15 | CATSRDRAVTEAFF | TGTGCCACCAGCAGGGACAGGGCGGTCACTGAAGCTTTCTTT
- | TRBJ2-5 | TRBD2 | TRBV7-2 | CASSLTQAGAGETQYF | TGTGCCAGCAGCTTAACCCAAGCGGGGGCAGGGGAGACCCAGTACTTC
- | TRBJ2-1 | TRBD2 | TRBV10-3 | CAISESSGLERWQFF | TGTGCCATCAGTGAGTCATCGGGACTAGAAAGGTGGCAGTTCTTC
once | TRBJ1-2 | - | TRBV6-5 | CASSYGRTYGYTF | TGTGCCAGCAGTTACGGCCGAACCTATGGCTACACCTTC
few | TRBJ2-7 | - | TRBV11-2 | CASSLGRAYEQYF | TGTGCCAGCAGCTTAGGCCGGGCCTACGAGCAGTACTTC
- | TRBJ2-1 | TRBD1 | TRBV6-5 | CASRKPGQGVNEQFF | TGTGCCAGCAGGAAACCGGGACAGGGGGTTAATGAGCAGTTCTTC
few | TRBJ2-1 | - | TRBV28 | CASRIASTPDNEQFF | TGTGCCAGCAGAATTGCATCGACACCTGACAATGAGCAGTTCTTC
- | TRBJ1-2 | TRBD1 | TRBV29-1 | CSVQVQGGYPF | TGCAGCGTCCAGGTTCAAGGGGGCTACCCCTTC
few | TRBJ2-7 | - | TRBV5-8 | CASSSRDLRRGQYF | TGTGCCAGCAGCTCGCGGGACTTAAGGCGAGGGCAGTACTTC